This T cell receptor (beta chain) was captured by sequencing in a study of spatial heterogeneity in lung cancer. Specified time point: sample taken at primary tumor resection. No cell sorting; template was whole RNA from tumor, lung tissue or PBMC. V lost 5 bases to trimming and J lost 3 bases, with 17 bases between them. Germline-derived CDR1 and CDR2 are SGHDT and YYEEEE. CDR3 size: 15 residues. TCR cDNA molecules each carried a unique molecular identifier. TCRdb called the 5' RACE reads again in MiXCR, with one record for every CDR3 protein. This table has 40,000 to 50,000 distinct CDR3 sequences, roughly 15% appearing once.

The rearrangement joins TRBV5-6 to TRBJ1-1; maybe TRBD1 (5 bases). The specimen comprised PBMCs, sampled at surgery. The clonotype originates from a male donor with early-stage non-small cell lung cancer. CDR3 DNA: TGTGCCAGCAGTTTCCTCGACGGGGACCACACTGAAGCTTTCTTT. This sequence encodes CASSFLDGDHTEAFF.